This T cell receptor beta chain comes out of a study of T cell changes during pregnancy in multiple sclerosis. Profiled with immunoSEQ multiplex PCR; TCRdb holds only in-frame clones, not every one. The sample holds about 70,000 clones, roughly 94% seen once. Germline V gene data show CDR1 as MNHEY and CDR2 as SMNVEV (reference sequence). Trimming removed 5 bases from V and 3 bases from J; junction bases left unmatched: 6. This CDR3 has 15 residues. The chain combines TRBV27 with TRBJ1-5, with 8 positions matching TRBD1. The sequences come from peripheral blood, collected in the third trimester of pregnancy. This sequence was found in a female donor with multiple sclerosis, enrolled in a pregnancy study. Here the CDR3 DNA reads TGTGCCAGCAGTCCCGGGACAGGCCTCAATCAGCCCCAGCATTTT. It translates to CASSPGTGLNQPQHF.